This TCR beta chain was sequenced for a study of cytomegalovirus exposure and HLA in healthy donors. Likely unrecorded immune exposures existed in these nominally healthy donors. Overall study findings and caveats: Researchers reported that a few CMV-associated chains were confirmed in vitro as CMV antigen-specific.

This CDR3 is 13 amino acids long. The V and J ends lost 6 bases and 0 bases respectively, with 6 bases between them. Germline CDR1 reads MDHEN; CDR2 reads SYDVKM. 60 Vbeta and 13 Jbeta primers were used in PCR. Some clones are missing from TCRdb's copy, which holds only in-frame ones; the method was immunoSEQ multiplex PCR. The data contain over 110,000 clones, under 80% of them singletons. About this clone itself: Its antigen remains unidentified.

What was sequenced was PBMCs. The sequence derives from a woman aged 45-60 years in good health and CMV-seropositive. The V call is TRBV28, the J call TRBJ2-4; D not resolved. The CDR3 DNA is TGTGCCAGCAGACTGTCAGCCAAAAACATTCAGTACTTC. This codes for CASRLSAKNIQYF.